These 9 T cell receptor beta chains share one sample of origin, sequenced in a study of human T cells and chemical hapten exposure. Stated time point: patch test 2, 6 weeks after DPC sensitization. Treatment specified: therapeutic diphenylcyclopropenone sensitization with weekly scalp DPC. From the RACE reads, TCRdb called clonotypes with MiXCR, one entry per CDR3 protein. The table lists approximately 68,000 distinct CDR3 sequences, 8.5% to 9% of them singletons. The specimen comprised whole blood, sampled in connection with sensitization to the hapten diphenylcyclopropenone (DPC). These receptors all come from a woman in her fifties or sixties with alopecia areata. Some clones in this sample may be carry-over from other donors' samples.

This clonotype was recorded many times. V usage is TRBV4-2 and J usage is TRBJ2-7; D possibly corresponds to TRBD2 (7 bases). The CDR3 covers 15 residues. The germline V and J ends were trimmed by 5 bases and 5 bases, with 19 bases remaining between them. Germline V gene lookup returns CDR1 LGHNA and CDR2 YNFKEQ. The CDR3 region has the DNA TGTGCCAGCAGCTTCGGGGGAGGGGGTCTGGACGAGCAGTACTTC. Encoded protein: CASSFGGGGLDEQYF.

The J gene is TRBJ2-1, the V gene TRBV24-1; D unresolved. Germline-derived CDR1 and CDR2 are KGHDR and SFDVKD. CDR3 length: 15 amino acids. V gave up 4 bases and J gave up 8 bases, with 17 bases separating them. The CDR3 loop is CATSDPRLSRDEQFF. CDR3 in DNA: TGTGCCACCAGTGACCCACGCTTGTCCCGAGATGAGCAGTTCTTC.

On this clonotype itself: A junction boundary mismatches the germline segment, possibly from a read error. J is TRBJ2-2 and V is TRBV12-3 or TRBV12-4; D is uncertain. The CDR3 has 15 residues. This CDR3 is CASSLGQYNSGELFF. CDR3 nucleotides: TGTGCCAGCAGTTTAGGGCAGTACAACAGCGGGGAGCTGTTTTTT.

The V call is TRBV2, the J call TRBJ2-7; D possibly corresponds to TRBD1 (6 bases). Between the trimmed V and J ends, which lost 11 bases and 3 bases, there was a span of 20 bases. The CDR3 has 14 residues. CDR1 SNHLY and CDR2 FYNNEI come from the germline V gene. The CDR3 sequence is CARGRQGSHYEQYF. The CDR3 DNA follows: TGTGCCCGAGGAAGGCAGGGGTCCCACTACGAGCAGTACTTC.

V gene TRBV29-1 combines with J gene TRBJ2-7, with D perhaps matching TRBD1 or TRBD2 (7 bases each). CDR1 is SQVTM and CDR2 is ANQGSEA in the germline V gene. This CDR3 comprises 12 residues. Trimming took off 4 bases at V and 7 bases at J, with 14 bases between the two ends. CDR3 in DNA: TGCAGCGTTGGGGTCAGGGGGGGGGAGCAGTACTTC. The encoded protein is CSVGVRGGEQYF.

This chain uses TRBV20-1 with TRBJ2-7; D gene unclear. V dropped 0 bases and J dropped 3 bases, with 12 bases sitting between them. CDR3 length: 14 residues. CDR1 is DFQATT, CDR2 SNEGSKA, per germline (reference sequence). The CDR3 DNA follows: TGCAGTGCTAGAGACCCGGCCCTGAACTACGAGCAGTACTTC. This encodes CSARDPALNYEQYF.

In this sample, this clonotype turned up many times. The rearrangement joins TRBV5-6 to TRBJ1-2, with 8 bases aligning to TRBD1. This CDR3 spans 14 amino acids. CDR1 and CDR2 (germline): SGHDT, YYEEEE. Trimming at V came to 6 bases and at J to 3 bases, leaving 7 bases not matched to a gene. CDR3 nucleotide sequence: TGTGCCAGCATCCCGACAGGGGAACACTATGGCTACACCTTC. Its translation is CASIPTGEHYGYTF. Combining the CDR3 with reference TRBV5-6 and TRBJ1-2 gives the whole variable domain DAGVTQSPTHLIKTRGQQVTLRCSPKSGHDTVSWYQQALGQGPQFIFQYYEEEERQRGNFPDRFSGHQFPNYSSELNVNALLLGDSALYLCASIPTGEHYGYTFGSGTRLTVV.

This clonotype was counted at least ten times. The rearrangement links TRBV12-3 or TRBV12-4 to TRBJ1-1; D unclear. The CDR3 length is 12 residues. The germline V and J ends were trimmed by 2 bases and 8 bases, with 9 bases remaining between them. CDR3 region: CASSLTLGEAFF. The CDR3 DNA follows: TGTGCCAGCAGTTTAACACTCGGGGAAGCTTTCTTT.

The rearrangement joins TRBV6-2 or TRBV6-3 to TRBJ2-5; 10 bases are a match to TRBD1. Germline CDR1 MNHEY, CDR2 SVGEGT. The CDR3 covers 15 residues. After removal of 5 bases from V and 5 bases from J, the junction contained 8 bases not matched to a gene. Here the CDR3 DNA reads TGTGCCAGCAGTAAAGACAGGGGGCAGCGTGAGACCCAGTACTTC. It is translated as CASSKDRGQRETQYF.